This TCR beta chain was identified in a study of blood T cells in healthy people across ages. The use of a sample-barcoded 5' primer and a J-beta primer mix characterized a second PCR of roughly 7 to 12 cycles. TCRdb called the 5' RACE reads again in MiXCR, with one record for every CDR3 protein. The sample records just under 750,000 distinct CDR3 sequences, about 20% being singletons. This CDR3 comprises 13 residues. CDR1 SQVTM and CDR2 ANQGSEA come from the germline V gene. Note on this clonotype: The germline gene is not matched at one end of the junction; a read error may be the cause.

The sequence derives from a man between 65 and 85 years old in good health. This chain links TRBV29-1 with TRBJ2-7, with no clear D. What was sequenced was blood. The CDR3 is CRVEVAATYEQYF. The CDR3, as DNA: TGCAGGGTTGAGGTGGCAGCCACCTACGAGCAGTACTTC.